The 15 T cell receptor beta chains below come from one sample, sequenced in a study of Ad26.COV2.S vaccination and SARS-CoV-2 variants listed by TCRdb under 2021. The treatment or condition label here, explained by the study, means: 15 to 20 received Ad26.COV2.S at low or high dose, single or two shots; roughly 5 received placebo; per-sample allocation not given. Repertoires of vaccine and placebo recipients were sequenced from samples taken on day 63 after the first injection. Libraries were prepared through the immunoSEQ multiplex PCR assay. This immuneACCESS table, as held by TCRdb, lists in-frame sequences with V and J called but not all clones. Of the missing ones, under half trace to an unresolved V gene in checked studies; the others have no known cause. This sample has around 320,000 clones in its table, and approximately 80% of those were observed once. The ten largest clonotypes hold 2% to 2.5% of the sample.

This specimen was peripheral blood, taken in a trial of Ad26.COV2.S vaccine versus placebo. Every receptor here comes from a person aged 18 to 65 who received the Ad26.COV2.S COVID-19 vaccine or a placebo.

The genes are TRBV28 and TRBJ2-7; D is uncertain. Germline assignment: CDR1 MDHEN and CDR2 SYDVKM. Trimming removed 9 bases from V and 4 bases from J, with 19 bases in between. The CDR3 consists of 14 residues. The chain's CDR3 is CASQRKLWGYEQYF. The CDR3 nucleotides read TGTGCCAGTCAACGAAAACTGTGGGGTTACGAGCAGTACTTC.

Only one count was recorded for this clone. V usage is TRBV10-3 and J usage is TRBJ2-2; tentatively, D is TRBD1 or TRBD2 (5 bases each). The CDR3 is 13 residues long. Trimming left V 7 bases short and J 7 bases short, with 13 bases between. The germline V gene has CDR1 ENHRY and CDR2 SYGVKD. The CDR3 spells CAITQGVGGELFF. The CDR3 nucleotides are TGTGCCATCACCCAGGGAGTCGGCGGGGAGCTGTTTTTT.

The genes are TRBV7-2 and TRBJ2-5, with a possible D match to TRBD1 (6 bases). Germline V gene lookup returns CDR1 SGHTA and CDR2 FQGNSA. The CDR3 is 15 residues long. With 3 bases removed from V and 5 bases from J, the gap between germline ends came to 16 bases. CDR3 sequence (DNA): TGTGCCAGCAGCTTCCAGACAGGAGCGCAGGAGACCCAGTACTTC. It codes for CASSFQTGAQETQYF. The full variable domain, completed using reference TRBV7-2 and TRBJ2-5, is GAGVSQSPSNKVTEKGKDVELRCDPISGHTALYWYRQSLGQGLEFLIYFQGNSAPDKSGLPSDRFSAERTGGSVSTLTIQRTQQEDSAVYLCASSFQTGAQETQYFGPGTRLLVL.

V is TRBV4-1 and J is TRBJ2-3, with D unclear. CDR1 is MGHRA, CDR2 YSYEKL, per germline. This CDR3 is built from 13 residues. Trimming pared 0 bases from V and 4 bases from J, leaving 5 bases between. DNA of the CDR3: TGCGCCAGCAGCCAAGAGGTCCCAGATACGCAGTATTTT. Its translation is CASSQEVPDTQYF.

The gene calls are TRBV2 and TRBJ2-3, with 8 positions matching TRBD2. Unmatched junction bases numbered 5, after V lost 0 bases and J lost 3 bases. The CDR3 totals 16 residues. Germline V gene sequence: CDR1 SNHLY, CDR2 FYNNEI. CDR3 nucleotide sequence: TGTGCCAGCAGTGAAGCACGGCGGGGGGTTACAGATACGCAGTATTTT. Residues: CASSEARRGVTDTQYF.

The chain links TRBV6-5 to TRBJ1-6, with TRBD1 as a possible D gene (5 bases). The CDR3 covers 12 residues. Germline values: CDR1 MNHEY, CDR2 SVGAGI. The V and J ends lost 8 bases and 7 bases respectively, with 9 bases between them. CDR3 protein: CASSEGNSPLHF. The CDR3 DNA reads TGTGCCAGCTCAGAGGGGAATTCACCCCTCCACTTT.

The J gene is TRBJ1-5, the V gene TRBV4-1, with D unresolved. Trimming shortened V by 0 bases and J by 6 bases, and 21 bases separated the two germline ends. The length of the CDR3 is 18 residues. The germline V gene encodes CDR1 MGHRA and CDR2 YSYEKL. CDR3 sequence (DNA): TGCGCCAGCAGCCAAGACAACAAAATGGGCTTCCCCTCTCAGCCCCAGCATTTT. This encodes CASSQDNKMGFPSQPQHF.

The chain combines TRBV19 with TRBJ1-2; 8 bases are a match to TRBD1. CDR1 and CDR2 (germline): LNHDA, SQIVND (reference sequence). Losses at the gene ends were 6 bases for V and 4 bases for J; bases not matched to a gene: 7. The CDR3 extends over 14 amino acids. The chain's CDR3 is CASRWTGKSYGYTF. The CDR3, as DNA: TGTGCCAGTAGATGGACAGGGAAGAGCTATGGCTACACCTTC.

This chain connects TRBV5-1 to TRBJ1-3; unclear D gene. Germline V gene data show CDR1 as SGHRS and CDR2 as YFSETQ. V lost 4 bases, J lost 0 bases, and 8 bases lay in between. The CDR3 totals 14 residues. The CDR3 loop is CASSRTNSGNTIYF. CDR3 coding DNA: TGCGCCAGCAGCCGAACAAACTCTGGAAACACCATATATTTT.

The CDR3 DNA reads as TGTGCCAGCAGCTTGTATCCCGGGGAGCTGTTTTTT. Its translation: CASSLYPGELFF. The chain carries TRBV5-6 and TRBJ2-2, with D uncertain. The V gene's germline CDR1 is SGHDT and CDR2 YYEEEE. V was clipped by 1 base and J by 6 bases, with 4 bases between them. The CDR3 loop spans 12 amino acids.

The J gene is TRBJ2-1, the V gene TRBV7-9, with TRBD2 as a possible D gene (5 bases). Germline V gene lookup returns CDR1 SEHNR and CDR2 FQNEAQ (reference sequence). The CDR3 spans 12 residues. V lost 7 bases to trimming and J lost 12 bases, with 16 bases between them. CDR3 in amino acids: CASTTDGKRQFF. The CDR3 region has the DNA TGTGCCAGCACAACGGACGGGAAGAGGCAGTTCTTC.

The chain links TRBV7-9 to TRBJ1-2; 9 bases are a match to TRBD1. The CDR3 contains 14 residues. Germline V lookup: CDR1 SEHNR, CDR2 FQNEAQ (reference sequence). V dropped 5 bases and J dropped 6; count of bases not matched to a gene: 7. CDR3 residues: CASSTGQGLDGYTF. The CDR3 coding sequence is TGTGCCAGCAGCACCGGACAGGGGCTTGATGGCTACACCTTC.

The chain uses TRBV2 and TRBJ2-5, with D possibly being TRBD1 (5 bases). CDR3 length: 14 residues. Germline CDR1 reads SNHLY; CDR2 reads FYNNEI. Trimming removed 5 bases at V and 4 bases at J, with 14 bases between. The CDR3 nucleotides read TGTGCCAGCAGTCCCTTAGGGGTTGGAGAGACCCAGTACTTC. It yields the protein CASSPLGVGETQYF.

The chain joins TRBV5-1 to TRBJ2-7, with unresolved D. V was trimmed by 3 bases and J by 0 bases, leaving 7 bases between them. The CDR3 contains 13 residues. Germline V CDR1 and CDR2: SGHRS, YFSETQ. The CDR3 region has the DNA TGCGCCAGCAGCTCTTATAGCTCCTACGAGCAGTACTTC. Residues: CASSSYSSYEQYF.

CDR3 loop: CASSPMGGILNTEAFF. In DNA, the CDR3 is TGTGCCAGTAGTCCCATGGGGGGGATCTTGAACACTGAAGCTTTCTTT. This chain connects TRBV19 to TRBJ1-1; D is perhaps TRBD1 (5 bases). This CDR3 comprises 16 residues. The V end lost 5 bases, the J end lost 0 bases, and 16 bases lay between the germline ends. Germline V gene lookup returns CDR1 LNHDA and CDR2 SQIVND (reference sequence).